This TCR beta chain was identified in a study of cytomegalovirus exposure and HLA in healthy donors. Study in general: Samples from HLA-typed donors yielded around 85 million unique TCRs in an early data release.

A multiplex PCR was run with 60 Vbeta primers and 13 Jbeta primers. Sequenced by immunoSEQ multiplex PCR; TCRdb stores in-frame clones only, minus some. The sample holds 70,000 or so clones. CDR3 length: 15 residues. Trimming at V came to 0 bases and at J to 3 bases, leaving 3 bases not matched to a gene. Germline V gene lookup returns CDR1 SGHDT and CDR2 YYEEEE. The sample was PBMCs. The source is a middle-aged man in good health and CMV-seronegative. The rearrangement joins TRBV5-6 to TRBJ2-5; TRBD1 agrees at 9 bases. The CDR3 sequence: CASSLGDRAEETQYF. CDR3 in DNA: TGTGCCAGCAGCTTGGGGGACAGGGCTGAAGAGACCCAGTACTTC.